This TCR beta chain was retrieved from a study of blood T cells in healthy people across ages. Then a second PCR, running about 7 to 11 cycles, was carried out with a sample-barcoded 5' primer and a J-beta primer mix. TCRdb used MiXCR to reprocess the 5' RACE reads, holding one entry per CDR3 protein. This table holds 1,800,000 or so distinct CDR3 sequences, roughly 43% found once. Germline-derived CDR1 and CDR2 are SQVTM and ANQGSEA. This CDR3 comprises 13 residues. Trimming pared 2 bases from V and 0 bases from J, leaving 5 bases between. This clonotype turned up a few times. This chain joins TRBV29-1 and TRBJ2-1; D unclear. This TCR was recovered from a human donor in good health. The sample consisted of blood. CDR3 sequence reads: CSVERVSYNEQFF. In nucleotides, the CDR3 is TGCAGCGTTGAAAGGGTCTCCTACAATGAGCAGTTCTTC.